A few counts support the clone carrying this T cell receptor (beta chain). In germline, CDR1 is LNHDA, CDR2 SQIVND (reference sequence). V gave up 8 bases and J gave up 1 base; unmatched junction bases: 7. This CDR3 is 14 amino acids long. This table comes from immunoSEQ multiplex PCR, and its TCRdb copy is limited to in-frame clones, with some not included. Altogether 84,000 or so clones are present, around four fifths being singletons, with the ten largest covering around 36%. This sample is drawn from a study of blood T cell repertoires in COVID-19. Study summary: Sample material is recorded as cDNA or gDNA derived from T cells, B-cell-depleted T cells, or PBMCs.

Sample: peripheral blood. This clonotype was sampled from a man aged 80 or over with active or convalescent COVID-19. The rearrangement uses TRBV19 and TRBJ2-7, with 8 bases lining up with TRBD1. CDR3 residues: CASGPRQGSYEQYF. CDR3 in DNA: TGTGCCAGTGGACCCAGACAGGGGTCCTACGAGCAGTACTTC.